These 18 T cell receptor beta chains share one sample of origin, sequenced in a study of chemoradiotherapy in HPV16-positive cancers. The table came from immunoSEQ multiplex PCR; TCRdb's copy has only in-frame clones and leaves some out. The sample includes fewer than 4,000 clones, approximately 77% of them seen just once. Collection of the sample occurred from a patient who underwent chemoradiotherapy. These receptors all come from a human donor with HPV-associated anogenital cancer.

The chain carries TRBV7-2 and TRBJ1-5; no clear D gene. Trimming removed 2 bases from V and 2 bases from J, with 4 bases in between. CDR3 size: 13 residues. Germline-derived CDR1 and CDR2 are SGHTA and FQGNSA. The CDR3 DNA reads as TGTGCCAGCAGCTTACGAGGCAATCAGCCCCAGCATTTT. Amino acid sequence: CASSLRGNQPQHF.

This clone was seen a few times. The DNA of the CDR3 is TGCGCCAGCAATATGGCTCGGTTCAATCAGCCCCAGCATTTT. Residues: CASNMARFNQPQHF. This chain uses TRBV10-1 with TRBJ1-5; no reliable D call. The CDR3 has 14 residues. CDR1 is WNHNN and CDR2 is SYGVQD in the germline V gene (reference sequence). V was trimmed by 7 bases and J by 3 bases, leaving 13 bases between them.

For the CDR3, the DNA is TGTGCCAGCAGCCGACCAGGAGGATGGATGAACACTGAAGCTTTCTTT. Its translation is CASSRPGGWMNTEAFF. The chain couples TRBV5-8 to TRBJ1-1; D call uncertain. V was trimmed by 4 bases and J by 0 bases, leaving 16 bases between them. CDR3 length equals 16 residues. Germline V gives CDR1 SGHTS, CDR2 YDEGEE. Looking up the rest from reference TRBV5-8 and TRBJ1-1 gives the full variable domain: EAGVTQSPTHLIKTRGQQATLRCSPISGHTSVYWYQQALGLGLQFLLWYDEGEERNRGNFPPRFSGRQFPNYSSELNVNALELEDSALYLCASSRPGGWMNTEAFFGQGTRLTVV.

This sequence joins TRBV30 and TRBJ1-6; D gene uncertain. Germline V gene sequence: CDR1 GTSNPN, CDR2 SVGIG (reference sequence). Trimming shortened V by 0 bases and J by 1 base, and 7 bases separated the two germline ends. CDR3 length: 15 amino acids. The CDR3: CAWSVLGSYNSPLHF. The CDR3 region has the DNA TGTGCCTGGAGTGTACTTGGTTCCTATAATTCACCCCTCCACTTT. The complete variable domain, with remaining parts taken from reference TRBV30 and TRBJ1-6, reads SQTIHQWPATLVQPVGSPLSLECTVEGTSNPNLYWYRQAAGRGLQLLFYSVGIGQISSEVPQNLSASRPQDRQFILSSKKLLLSDSGFYLCAWSVLGSYNSPLHFGNGTRLTVT.

The V gene is TRBV10-3, the J gene TRBJ1-1; TRBD1 agrees at 7 bases. This CDR3 comprises 16 residues. Germline V gene data show CDR1 as ENHRY and CDR2 as SYGVKD. Trimming removed 4 bases from V and 2 bases from J; junction bases left unmatched: 10. DNA for the CDR3: TGTGCCATCAGTGTAGGGGGCGCGGGCTTCAACACTGAAGCTTTCTTT. Encoded protein: CAISVGGAGFNTEAFF.

The chain employs TRBV15 and TRBJ1-5; D is unclear. The CDR3 consists of 14 residues. Looked up from germline, CDR1 is LNHNV and CDR2 is YYDKDF (reference sequence). Trimming shortened V by 1 base and J by 1 base, and 5 bases separated the two germline ends. The CDR3 region is CATSRGDSNQPQHF. The CDR3 DNA follows: TGTGCCACCAGCAGAGGAGACAGCAATCAGCCCCAGCATTTT.

CDR3 residues: CGIGGGEVTDTQYF. In nucleotides, the CDR3 is TGCGGGATTGGGGGGGGCGAGGTCACAGATACGCAGTATTTT. The J gene is TRBJ2-3, the V gene TRBV29-1; D may be TRBD2 (7 bases). Germline V gene sequence: CDR1 SQVTM, CDR2 ANQGSEA. The CDR3 length is 14 residues.

This clone was counted a single time. V is TRBV21-1 and J is TRBJ2-7; the D call of TRBD1 is as the table states it, not checked on the DNA. TRBV21-1 is a pseudogene. The CDR3 contains 18 residues. This CDR3 reads CASSKWATLGQGVYEQYF. The CDR3 region has the DNA TGTGCCAGCAGCAAATGGGCGACCTTAGGACAGGGGGTCTACGAGCAGTACTTC.

J is TRBJ2-7 and V is TRBV25-1; D ambiguous. The CDR3 sequence is 13 residues long. With 4 bases removed from V and 7 bases from J, the gap between germline ends came to 14 bases. CDR1 is MGHDK and CDR2 is SYGVNS in the germline V gene. The CDR3 nucleotides are TGTGCCAGCAGTGGCCGGATTCTAGGTGAGCAGTACTTC. It yields the protein CASSGRILGEQYF.

This clone was counted once. The CDR3 region is CASSLLTTSNQPQHF. Written as DNA, the CDR3 is TGTGCCAGCAGTTTATTGACAACTAGCAATCAGCCCCAGCATTTT. The chain recombines TRBV28 with TRBJ1-5, with D hard to call. CDR3 size: 15 residues. V was clipped by 1 base and J by 0 bases, with 7 bases between them. Per germline, CDR1 MDHEN and CDR2 SYDVKM.

The gene calls are TRBV2 and TRBJ1-4; 10 bases are a match to TRBD1. V was clipped by 3 bases and J by 7 bases; unmatched bases: 5. Germline V gene lookup returns CDR1 SNHLY and CDR2 FYNNEI. This CDR3 is built from 15 residues. CDR3 nucleotides: TGTGCCAGCAGTGATTTGACAGGGGGCTTTGAAAAACTGTTTTTT. This translates into CASSDLTGGFEKLFF.

In this sample, this clone turned up once. Here the CDR3 DNA reads TGTGCCAGCAGGTATAGCGGGAGCGGCGAGCAGTACTTC. It yields the protein CASRYSGSGEQYF. The V call is TRBV6-5, the J call TRBJ2-5, with TRBD2 matching 9 bases. The end of the DNA is better explained by TRBJ2-7, so the J call may be wrong. Germline-derived CDR1 and CDR2 are MNHEY and SVGAGI. This CDR3 is 13 amino acids long.

By frequency in the sample, this clone is hyperexpanded. The V and J genes are TRBV6-6 and TRBJ1-2, with 7 bases that match TRBD1. The CDR3 extends over 14 amino acids. V gave up 0 bases and J gave up 6 bases; unmatched junction bases: 4. Germline V gene lookup returns CDR1 MNHNY and CDR2 SVGAGI (reference sequence). The CDR3 spells CASSYSPGGDGYTF. The CDR3 DNA reads as TGTGCCAGCAGTTACTCGCCAGGGGGGGATGGCTACACCTTC.

The CDR3 protein is CASRLQGANTEAFF. The CDR3 nucleotides are TGTGCCAGCAGACTTCAGGGGGCGAACACTGAAGCTTTCTTT. The chain employs TRBV7-8 and TRBJ1-1; 8 bases match TRBD1. CDR3 length: 14 residues. From germline, CDR1 is SGHVS and CDR2 FQNEAQ. The V segment lost 6 bases and the J segment 1 base; nucleotides outside the gene matches: 4.

The count of this clone is one. The J gene is TRBJ2-3, the V gene TRBV20-1, with 7 bases identical to TRBD1. There are 11 residues in the CDR3. V shed 3 bases and J 11 bases; nucleotides not matched to a gene: 5. CDR1 DFQATT and CDR2 SNEGSKA come from the germline V gene (reference sequence). CDR3 in amino acids: CSASLDRQQYF. The CDR3 DNA reads TGCAGTGCTAGTCTGGACAGGCAGCAGTATTTT.

This clone has more than one count but fewer than ten. This specimen includes other DNA sequences encoding the same CDR3. This rearrangement joins TRBV2 to TRBJ2-3, with TRBD2 matching over 10 bases. Germline-derived CDR1 and CDR2 are SNHLY and FYNNEI. The CDR3 has 15 residues. J gave up 1 base and V 5 bases, and 3 bases lay outside the gene matches. CDR3 DNA: TGTGCCAGCAGTCCTAGCGGGGGCGGCACAGATACGCAGTATTTT. Protein product: CASSPSGGGTDTQYF.

CDR3 bases: TGTGCCAGTAGCCAGGGTGACTATAATTCACCCCTCCACTTT. As protein: CASSQGDYNSPLHF. The chain employs TRBV19 and TRBJ1-6; possibly TRBD1 for D (5 bases). Germline V gives CDR1 LNHDA, CDR2 SQIVND (reference sequence). V lost 6 bases, J lost 3 bases, and 9 bases lay in between. The CDR3 sequence is 14 residues long.

J is TRBJ2-3 and V is TRBV2, with 12 positions matching TRBD2. J gave up 8 bases and V 7 bases, and 10 bases lay outside the gene matches. This CDR3 is built from 15 residues. The V gene's germline CDR1 is SNHLY and CDR2 FYNNEI. CDR3 bases: TGTGCCAGCACTACTAGCGGGGGGAGTCCCGGTACGCAGTATTTT. Translating it yields CASTTSGGSPGTQYF.